A selection of T cell receptor beta chains follows, all from one sample in a study of Graves' ophthalmopathy and Graves' hyperthyroidism. TCRdb independently ran MiXCR on the multiplex PCR reads; one entry per CDR3 protein. The repertoire holds around 520,000 distinct CDR3 sequences, with under 45% as singletons. What was sequenced was peripheral blood or thyroid tissue (not recorded which). The receptors here all came from an adult man with Graves' hyperthyroidism. CDR3s include the opening cysteine and the closing phenylalanine or tryptophan. D genes are given only for firm matches. Expanded clones get a size class; other rows say once, few or many, or leave the size out.

size	V	J	D	CDR3	DNA
-	TRBV6-5	TRBJ1-5	TRBD1	CASSYRTGVGQPQHF	TGTGCCAGCAGTTACCGCACAGGGGTAGGTCAGCCCCAGCATTTT
few	TRBV24-1	TRBJ2-3	TRBD2	CATSETSGIVDTQYF	TGTGCCACCAGTGAGACTAGCGGGATAGTAGATACGCAGTATTTT
many	TRBV15	TRBJ1-2	-	CATSRDLGGYGYTF	TGTGCCACCAGCAGAGATCTAGGGGGCTATGGCTACACCTTC
-	TRBV29-1	TRBJ1-6	TRBD1	CSSRGQVYNSPLHF	TGCAGCAGTCGTGGACAGGTTTATAATTCACCCCTCCACTTT
-	TRBV19	TRBJ1-3	-	CASQDSTSGNTIYF	TGTGCCAGCCAGGACAGCACCTCTGGAAACACCATATATTTT
-	TRBV7-8	TRBJ2-7	-	CAWSVAPTAGSSYEQYF	TGTGCCTGGAGTGTAGCCCCCACCGCGGGCAGCTCCTACGAGCAGTACTTC
-	TRBV7-8	TRBJ2-7	-	CASSLGDLASYEQYF	TGTGCCAGCAGCTTAGGGGACTTAGCGTCCTACGAGCAGTACTTC
-	TRBV15	TRBJ1-5	-	CATSSLRGVGNQPQHF	TGTGCCACCAGCAGTTTACGTGGGGTGGGCAATCAGCCCCAGCATTTT
-	TRBV3-1	TRBJ1-1	-	CASSQDLRQKNTEAFF	TGTGCCAGCAGCCAAGATCTGCGACAGAAGAACACTGAAGCTTTCTTT
many	TRBV5-1	TRBJ2-5	TRBD1	CASSPQDRREETQYF	TGCGCCAGCAGCCCCCAGGACAGGCGGGAAGAGACCCAGTACTTC
many	TRBV7-2	TRBJ1-3	TRBD1	CASSRGPTGAGNTIYF	TGTGCCAGCAGCAGGGGGCCCACAGGTGCTGGAAACACCATATATTTT
-	TRBV28	TRBJ1-1	-	CASRGPWGTEAFF	TGTGCCAGCAGGGGCCCATGGGGCACTGAAGCTTTCTTT
few	TRBV19	TRBJ1-5	TRBD1	CASSNQRGTGGNQPQHF	TGTGCCAGTAGCAATCAAAGGGGGACAGGGGGTAATCAGCCCCAGCATTTT
-	TRBV14	TRBJ1-4	TRBD1	CASSRGQGRNEKLFF	TGTGCCAGCAGCCGCGGACAGGGGAGGAATGAAAAACTGTTTTTT
-	TRBV29-1	TRBJ1-6	-	CSVVRAPNSPLHF	TGCAGCGTTGTACGGGCCCCTAATTCACCCCTCCACTTT
many	TRBV6-1	TRBJ1-5	-	CASSFEQQRVGQPQHF	TGTGCCAGCAGCTTCGAACAGCAAAGGGTCGGTCAGCCCCAGCATTTT
-	TRBV20-1	TRBJ2-3	TRBD1	CSARSGGEPTPTQYF	TGCAGTGCTAGATCAGGGGGCGAGCCGACCCCAACGCAGTATTTT
-	TRBV5-4	TRBJ1-5	-	CASSRPGPDGQPQHF	TGTGCCAGCAGCCGTCCGGGACCGGACGGTCAGCCCCAGCATTTT
-	TRBV7-9	TRBJ2-7	TRBD1	CASRPPGTGGLYEQYF	TGTGCCAGCCGGCCGCCGGGGACAGGGGGTTTATACGAGCAGTACTTC
many	TRBV20-1	TRBJ1-5	-	CSARGGLGSNQPQHF	TGCAGTGCTAGGGGTGGCCTGGGGAGCAATCAGCCCCAGCATTTT
once	TRBV9	TRBJ2-2	TRBD2	CASRSGLAGGELFF	TGTGCCAGCAGGTCCGGACTAGCCGGCGGGGAGCTGTTTTTT
-	TRBV7-8	TRBJ1-2	-	CASRARHSYGYTF	TGTGCCAGCAGAGCCCGGCACTCCTATGGCTACACCTTC
-	TRBV29-1	TRBJ1-2	-	CREWAGRGGYTF	TGCAGAGAGTGGGCAGGGAGGGGAGGCTACACCTTC
few	TRBV20-1	TRBJ1-5	-	CSARDPGGVGQPQHF	TGCAGTGCTAGAGATCCGGGGGGGGTTGGACAGCCCCAGCATTTT
-	TRBV5-5	TRBJ1-5	-	CASSLQGQIHEHF	TGTGCCAGCAGCTTGCAGGGGCAGATCCACGAGCATTTT
-	TRBV19	TRBJ1-1	-	CASSSTGNGEAFF	TGTGCCAGTAGCTCTACAGGGAATGGCGAAGCTTTCTTT
-	TRBV19	TRBJ1-5	TRBD1	CASNMERGRQGIGNQPQHF	TGTGCCAGCAACATGGAGAGGGGGCGACAGGGGATAGGCAATCAGCCCCAGCATTTT